Shown below are 27 T cell receptor beta chains from a single sample sequenced in a study of blood T cell repertoires in COVID-19. Generated by immunoSEQ multiplex PCR, the TCRdb table keeps only in-frame clones and is missing some. The sample records about 480,000 clones, 89% being singletons. The sequenced material came from peripheral blood. The receptor set was obtained from a young man with COVID-19, enrolled during active disease.

The CDR3 loop is CSVVSSGEPINEQFF. CDR3 coding DNA: TGCAGCGTTGTTTCTAGCGGGGAGCCAATCAATGAGCAGTTCTTC. The chain joins TRBV29-1 to TRBJ2-1; 9 nucleotides line up with TRBD2. Germline V gives CDR1 SQVTM, CDR2 ANQGSEA. The V segment lost 4 bases and the J segment 6 bases; nucleotides outside the gene matches: 10. CDR3 length equals 15 residues.

The rearrangement links TRBV7-9 to TRBJ2-7, with 9 bases aligning to TRBD1. Germline trimming cut 2 bases from V and 0 bases from J; bases unmatched to any gene: 2. Germline V gene data show CDR1 as SEHNR and CDR2 as FQNEAQ (reference sequence). The CDR3 runs to 15 residues. DNA for the CDR3: TGTGCCAGCAGCTTAACGGGACAGGGCTCCTACGAGCAGTACTTC. It codes for CASSLTGQGSYEQYF. The full variable domain, its missing parts supplied by reference TRBV7-9 and TRBJ2-7, is DTGVSQNPRHKITKRGQNVTFRCDPISEHNRLYWYRQTLGQGPEFLTYFQNEAQLEKSRLLSDRFSAERPKGSFSTLEIQRTEQGDSAMYLCASSLTGQGSYEQYFGPGTRLTVT.

Comment on this clone: This CDR3 is also generated by other DNA sequences in the sample. The V and J genes are TRBV27 and TRBJ2-7, with TRBD1 matching over 7 bases. With 3 bases clipped from V and 1 base from J, the junction kept 0 bases outside the gene matches. This CDR3 comprises 13 residues. CDR1 and CDR2 from the germline V gene are MNHEY and SMNVEV (reference sequence). CDR3 sequence (DNA): TGTGCCAGCAGTTTGGGACAGTCCTACGAGCAGTACTTC. This codes for CASSLGQSYEQYF.

The chain links TRBV5-1 to TRBJ2-6; 8 bases are shared with TRBD1. CDR3 length equals 18 residues. The germline V gene encodes CDR1 SGHRS and CDR2 YFSETQ. With 5 bases clipped from V and 5 bases from J, the junction kept 15 bases outside the gene matches. The CDR3 nucleotides read TGCGCCAGCAGACTCTCGGGGACAGGTGACCAGTGGGCCAACGTCCTGACTTTC. It encodes CASRLSGTGDQWANVLTF.

This chain links TRBV2 with TRBJ1-6; 7 bases align to TRBD1. V shed 2 bases, J shed 7 bases, and the junction held 5 bases outside the gene matches. Per germline, CDR1 SNHLY and CDR2 FYNNEI. The length of the CDR3 is 15 residues. The CDR3 DNA sequence: TGTGCCAGCAGTGAAAGACAGGGTCGGAATTCACCCCTCCACTTT. It yields the protein CASSERQGRNSPLHF.

In this sample, this clone turned up once. The chain links TRBV13 to TRBJ2-1; 9 bases align to TRBD1. CDR3 length equals 16 residues. Germline lookup yields CDR1 PRHDT and CDR2 FYEKMQ (reference sequence). V dropped 5 bases and J dropped 6; count of bases not matched to a gene: 11. The DNA of the CDR3 is TGTGCCAGCAGCCCCATTCTACAGGGGGCGCGCAATGAGCAGTTCTTC. Its translation is CASSPILQGARNEQFF.

This chain joins TRBV19 and TRBJ2-3; the D is unclear. The CDR3 loop spans 12 amino acids. V was cut by 2 bases and J by 4 bases, with 4 bases left in between. Looked up from germline, CDR1 is LNHDA and CDR2 is SQIVND (reference sequence). This CDR3 is CASSIQADTQYF. CDR3 bases: TGTGCCAGTAGTATACAGGCAGATACGCAGTATTTT.

This clone was seen only once. The rearrangement links TRBV7-8 to TRBJ1-4; 12 nucleotides agree with TRBD1. The CDR3 has 16 residues. Trimming cost V 5 bases and J 8 bases; bases outside gene matches: 9. Germline assignment: CDR1 SGHVS and CDR2 FQNEAQ. CDR3: CASSARSGTGGEKLFF. CDR3 in DNA: TGTGCCAGCAGCGCACGGTCCGGGACAGGGGGCGAAAAACTGTTTTTT.

The chain joins TRBV11-2 to TRBJ2-1, with 14 bases that match TRBD2. CDR1 and CDR2 (germline): SGHAT, FQNNGV. This CDR3 comprises 18 residues. The ends lost 5 bases at V and 8 bases at J; junction bases unmatched: 14. CDR3 sequence (DNA): TGTGCCAGCAGCCGAGGGACTAGCGGGGGTCGAGGGATCCATGAGCAGTTCTTC. Translated: CASSRGTSGGRGIHEQFF.

With regard to this clone: A junction end diverges from the germline sequence, so it may reflect a read error. The chain uses TRBV7-7 and TRBJ2-2; 7 bases match TRBD1. CDR3 length: 13 amino acids. Germline-derived CDR1 and CDR2 are SSHAT and FNYEAQ (reference sequence). The CDR3 region is CASSPDRSGELFF. The CDR3 DNA follows: TGTGCTAGCAGTCCGGACAGGTCCGGGGAGCTGTTTTTT.

This clone was detected a few times. The CDR3 region is CASSPAGFSNQPQHF. The CDR3 coding sequence is TGTGCCAGCTCCCCGGCAGGGTTTAGCAATCAGCCCCAGCATTTT. V and J are TRBV2 and TRBJ1-5; TRBD1 might be the D (5 bases). Germline CDR1 SNHLY, CDR2 FYNNEI. Trimming removed 8 bases at V and 0 bases at J, with 14 bases between. The CDR3 runs 15 residues.

This clone was detected only once. The V gene is TRBV7-9, the J gene TRBJ2-5; D may be TRBD1 (5 bases). The CDR3 loop spans 16 amino acids. In germline, CDR1 is SEHNR, CDR2 FQNEAQ (reference sequence). V was cut by 8 bases and J by 7 bases, with 26 bases left in between. The CDR3 region is CASVKEGAPLGGTQYF. CDR3 nucleotides: TGTGCCAGCGTTAAAGAAGGGGCGCCCCTAGGCGGGACCCAGTACTTC.

The chain's CDR3 is CASSPRTGKDTEAFF. CDR3 in DNA: TGTGCCAGCAGCCCCCGAACAGGGAAAGACACTGAAGCTTTCTTT. V gene TRBV6-6 combines with J gene TRBJ1-1; possibly TRBD1 for D (6 bases). V lost 6 bases to trimming and J lost 3 bases, with 17 bases between them. The CDR3 runs 15 residues. Germline V gene sequence: CDR1 MNHNY, CDR2 SVGAGI (reference sequence).

In regard to this clone: Different DNA sequences within this sample yield the same CDR3. This sequence joins TRBV3-1 (or the pseudogene TRBV3-2) and TRBJ2-7, with a tentative D call TRBD2 (5 bases). The CDR3 has 12 residues. Germline CDR1 is LGHDT and CDR2 is YNNKEL (reference sequence). The ends were cut back, 3 bases at V and 7 bases at J, with 10 bases in the middle. This CDR3 reads CASSQGSGEQYF. CDR3 nucleotides: TGTGCCAGCAGCCAGGGGTCGGGGGAGCAGTACTTC.

The sample holds one count of this clone. V and J are TRBV6-6 and TRBJ2-7; maybe TRBD1 (6 bases). Between the trimmed V and J ends, which lost 5 bases and 7 bases, there was a span of 18 bases. The CDR3 sequence is 14 residues long. Germline V gives CDR1 MNHNY, CDR2 SVGAGI (reference sequence). The CDR3 bases are TGTGCCAGCAGTCCCGGGGACAACCCTTTGGAGCAGTACTTC. Protein: CASSPGDNPLEQYF.

V gene TRBV9 combines with J gene TRBJ1-5; D perhaps matches TRBD1 (6 bases). Germline CDR1 SGDLS, CDR2 YYNGEE. This CDR3 spans 14 amino acids. Between the trimmed V and J ends, which lost 0 bases and 6 bases, there was a span of 10 bases. The DNA for the CDR3 is TGTGCCAGCAGCGTAGGGGGGGGCAGTCAGCCCCAGCATTTT. It encodes CASSVGGGSQPQHF.

The chain has TRBV4-1 and TRBJ2-1; TRBD1 matches 9 bases. The CDR3 has 18 residues. Trimming at V came to 0 bases and at J to 5 bases, leaving 11 bases not matched to a gene. Germline V CDR1 and CDR2: MGHRA, YSYEKL. The CDR3 region is CASSQDHAGQGKNNEQFF. The CDR3 DNA reads as TGCGCCAGCAGCCAAGATCATGCGGGACAGGGAAAAAACAATGAGCAGTTCTTC.

This chain links TRBV5-4 with TRBJ2-5; 9 bases fit TRBD1. The CDR3 has 14 amino acids. CDR1 and CDR2 (germline): SGHNT, YYREEE (reference sequence). V lost 0 bases, J lost 9 bases, and 6 bases stayed unmatched. The CDR3 protein is CASSLAGQGFSQYF. CDR3 DNA: TGTGCCAGCAGCTTGGCAGGACAGGGGTTTTCCCAGTACTTC. Drawing the rest from reference TRBV5-4 and TRBJ2-5, the complete variable domain is ETGVTQSPTHLIKTRGQQVTLRCSSQSGHNTVSWYQQALGQGPQFIFQYYREEENGRGNFPPRFSGLQFPNYSSELNVNALELDDSALYLCASSLAGQGFSQYFGPGTRLLVL.

This chain joins TRBV6-5 and TRBJ2-3; 10 bases match TRBD2. The CDR3 loop spans 15 amino acids. The germline CDR1 and CDR2 sequences are MNHEY and SVGAGI. V lost 7 bases and J lost 0; bases outside the gene matches: 4. CDR3 protein: CASTLLAGSTDTQYF. The CDR3 coding sequence is TGTGCCAGCACCCTACTAGCGGGAAGCACAGATACGCAGTATTTT.

The rearrangement joins TRBV6-5 to TRBJ2-2; TRBD2 might be the D (6 bases). The CDR3 has 15 residues. Germline loops: CDR1 MNHEY, CDR2 SVGAGI. Deletions cut 2 bases from V and 4 bases from J, with 11 bases between. CDR3 amino acids: CASSYRVGGTGELFF. CDR3 coding DNA: TGTGCCAGCAGTTACCGAGTGGGGGGCACCGGGGAGCTGTTTTTT.

The J gene is TRBJ1-3, the V gene TRBV18; 9 positions agree with TRBD1. The CDR3 has 13 residues. Germline trimming cut 2 bases from V and 9 bases from J; bases unmatched to any gene: 2. The germline V gene encodes CDR1 KGHSH and CDR2 LQKENI. CDR3 sequence: CASSPGQGTTIYF. CDR3 coding DNA: TGTGCCAGCTCACCAGGACAGGGGACCACCATATATTTT.

The genes are TRBV7-2 and TRBJ2-1, with 8 bases fitting TRBD2. Germline V gene data show CDR1 as SGHTA and CDR2 as FQGNSA. J was trimmed by 8 bases and V by 2 bases; bases with no gene match: 14. This CDR3 has 17 residues. The CDR3 nucleotides are TGTGCCAGCAGCTTATCCCCTGCCGGGAGGGGTAACGATGAGCAGTTCTTC. It specifies CASSLSPAGRGNDEQFF.

This clone was counted only a few times. The chain recombines TRBV7-9 with TRBJ1-5; 7 nucleotides agree with TRBD1. From germline, CDR1 is SEHNR and CDR2 FQNEAQ (reference sequence). CDR3 length: 14 amino acids. Trimming removed 2 bases from V and 3 bases from J; junction bases left unmatched: 1. CDR3 DNA sequence: TGTGCCAGCAGCTTACAGGGGGTCAATCAGCCCCAGCATTTT. Its protein product is CASSLQGVNQPQHF. Full variable domain (missing parts from reference TRBV7-9 and TRBJ1-5): DTGVSQNPRHKITKRGQNVTFRCDPISEHNRLYWYRQTLGQGPEFLTYFQNEAQLEKSRLLSDRFSAERPKGSFSTLEIQRTEQGDSAMYLCASSLQGVNQPQHFGDGTRLSIL.

V and J are TRBV21-1 and TRBJ1-2; the table's D call TRBD1 went unverified against the DNA. TRBV21-1 is annotated as a pseudogene. This CDR3 comprises 15 residues. The CDR3 spells CASSKVTGSNYGYTF. In DNA form, the CDR3 reads TGTGCCAGCAGCAAAGTAACAGGGTCTAACTATGGCTACACCTTC.

This chain connects TRBV2 to TRBJ1-6; 7 nucleotides align to TRBD1. There are 13 residues in the CDR3. The trim removed 4 bases at V and 8 bases at J, leaving 2 bases unmatched. Germline values: CDR1 SNHLY, CDR2 FYNNEI. CDR3: CASSGQGHSPLHF. CDR3 DNA sequence: TGTGCCAGCAGTGGACAGGGCCATTCACCCCTCCACTTT.

The rearrangement uses TRBV5-6 and TRBJ2-1; 9 bases agree with TRBD1. Germline values: CDR1 SGHDT, CDR2 YYEEEE. The CDR3 length is 15 residues. Trimming cost V 3 bases and J 8 bases; bases outside gene matches: 9. The CDR3 spells CASSSSGTGYHEQFF. The CDR3 DNA follows: TGTGCCAGCAGCTCGTCCGGGACAGGGTACCATGAGCAGTTCTTC. The full variable domain, rest sourced from reference TRBV5-6 and TRBJ2-1, is DAGVTQSPTHLIKTRGQQVTLRCSPKSGHDTVSWYQQALGQGPQFIFQYYEEEERQRGNFPDRFSGHQFPNYSSELNVNALLLGDSALYLCASSSSGTGYHEQFFGPGTRLTVL.

The V and J genes are TRBV7-2 and TRBJ1-1, with D possibly TRBD1 on 6 matching bases. The CDR3 is 14 residues long. V was pared by 5 bases and J by 4 bases, with 14 bases between. The V gene's germline CDR1 is SGHTA and CDR2 FQGNSA. Here the CDR3 DNA reads TGTGCCAGCAGCCCCCCTACAGGGTTCACTGAAGCTTTCTTT. This gives the protein CASSPPTGFTEAFF.